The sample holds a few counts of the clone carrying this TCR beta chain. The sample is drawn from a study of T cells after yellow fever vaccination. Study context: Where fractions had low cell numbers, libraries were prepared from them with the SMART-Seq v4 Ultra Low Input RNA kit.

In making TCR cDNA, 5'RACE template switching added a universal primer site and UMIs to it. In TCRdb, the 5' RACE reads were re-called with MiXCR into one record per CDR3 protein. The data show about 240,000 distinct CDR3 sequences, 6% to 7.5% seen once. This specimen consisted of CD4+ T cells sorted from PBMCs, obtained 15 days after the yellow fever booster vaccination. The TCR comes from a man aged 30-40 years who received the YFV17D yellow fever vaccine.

The CDR3 region is CASSLRPGQVSYEQYF. The CDR3 nucleotides read TGTGCCAGCAGCTTGCGACCGGGACAGGTTTCCTACGAGCAGTACTTC. The chain is built from TRBV7-2 and TRBJ2-7, with 8 bases that match TRBD1. Trimming took 3 bases from V and 1 from J; bases not matched to a gene: 8. The CDR3 is 16 residues long. Germline assignment: CDR1 SGHTA and CDR2 FQGNSA.